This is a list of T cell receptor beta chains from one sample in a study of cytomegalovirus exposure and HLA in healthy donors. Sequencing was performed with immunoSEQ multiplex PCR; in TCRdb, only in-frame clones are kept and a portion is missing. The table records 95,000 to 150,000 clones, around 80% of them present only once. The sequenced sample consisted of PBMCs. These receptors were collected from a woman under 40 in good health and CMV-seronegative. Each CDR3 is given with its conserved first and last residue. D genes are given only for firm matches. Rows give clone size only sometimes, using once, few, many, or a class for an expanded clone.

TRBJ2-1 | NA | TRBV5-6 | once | CASSLQTNDEQFF | TGTGCCAGCAGCTTGCAAACTAATGATGAGCAGTTCTTC
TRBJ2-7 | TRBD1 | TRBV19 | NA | CASSMGTGGASYEQYF | TGTGCCAGTAGTATGGGGACAGGGGGCGCGTCCTACGAGCAGTACTTC
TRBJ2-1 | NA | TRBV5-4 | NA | CASSLGSWGDEQFF | TGTGCCAGCAGCTTGGGCAGTTGGGGGGATGAGCAGTTCTTC
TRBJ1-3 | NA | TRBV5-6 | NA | CASSAGRGTIYF | TGTGCCAGCAGTGCGGGGAGGGGCACCATATATTTT
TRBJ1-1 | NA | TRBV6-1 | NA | CASSLGAGTEAFF | TGTGCCAGCAGTTTAGGGGCGGGGACTGAAGCTTTCTTT
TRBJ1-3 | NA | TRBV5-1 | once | CASSPDGRAAGNTIYF | TGCGCCAGCAGCCCCGACGGGAGGGCGGCTGGAAACACCATATATTTT
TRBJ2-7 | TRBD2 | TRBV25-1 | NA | CASSEGLAGLYEQYF | TGTGCCAGCAGTGAAGGACTAGCGGGACTATACGAGCAGTACTTC
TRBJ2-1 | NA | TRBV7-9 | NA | CASSPGGTLGFF | TGTGCCAGCAGCCCTGGCGGGACCCTTGGCTTCTTC
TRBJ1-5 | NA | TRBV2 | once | CASSEGQGSYQPQHF | TGTGCCAGCAGTGAAGGGCAGGGTAGTTATCAGCCCCAGCATTTT
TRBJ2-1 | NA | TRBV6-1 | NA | CASSVVLGSSYNEQFF | TGTGCCAGCAGTGTCGTACTGGGGAGCTCCTACAATGAGCAGTTCTTC
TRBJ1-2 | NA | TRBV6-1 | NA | CASSVAWGTHYGYTF | TGTGCCAGCAGTGTTGCGTGGGGGACACACTATGGCTACACCTTC
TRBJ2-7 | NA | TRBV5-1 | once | CASSLTAGMNEQYF | TGCGCCAGCAGCTTAACGGCGGGGATGAACGAGCAGTACTTC
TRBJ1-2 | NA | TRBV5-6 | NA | CASSLLTVNYGYTF | TGTGCCAGCAGCCTCTTGACAGTTAACTATGGCTACACCTTC
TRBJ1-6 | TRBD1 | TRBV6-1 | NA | CASRGQGDYNSPLHF | TGTGCCAGCAGGGGACAGGGCGATTATAATTCACCCCTCCACTTT
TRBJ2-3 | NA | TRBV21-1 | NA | CASSKFVPGGTSGREGTDTQYF | TGTGCCAGCAGCAAATTCGTCCCCGGAGGGACTAGCGGGAGGGAGGGAACAGATACGCAGTATTTT
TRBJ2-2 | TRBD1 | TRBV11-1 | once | CASSSDRGYNGELFF | TGTGCCAGCAGCTCAGACAGGGGATATAACGGGGAGCTGTTTTTT
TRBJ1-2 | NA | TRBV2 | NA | CASREIYGYTF | TGTGCCAGCAGGGAGATCTATGGCTACACCTTC
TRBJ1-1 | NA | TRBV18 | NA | CASRGNTEAFF | TGTGCCAGCCGGGGGAACACTGAAGCTTTCTTT
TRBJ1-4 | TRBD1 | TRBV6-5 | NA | CASSSRGMITNEKLFF | TGTGCCAGCAGTTCCAGGGGGATGATAACTAATGAAAAACTGTTTTTT
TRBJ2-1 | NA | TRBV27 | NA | CASSSGSSINEQFF | TGTGCCAGCAGCTCGGGTAGTAGCATCAATGAGCAGTTCTTC
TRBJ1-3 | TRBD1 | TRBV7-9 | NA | CASSQTGVPGNTIYF | TGTGCCAGCAGCCAAACAGGGGTCCCTGGAAACACCATATATTTT
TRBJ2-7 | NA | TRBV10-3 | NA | CAINVSGYEQYF | TGTGCCATCAACGTATCAGGCTACGAGCAGTACTTC
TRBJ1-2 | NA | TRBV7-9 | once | CASSWTDTRRDGYTF | TGTGCCAGCAGCTGGACCGATACTAGGAGGGATGGCTACACCTTC
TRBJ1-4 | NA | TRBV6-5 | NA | CASSELTEKLFF | TGTGCCAGCAGTGAACTAACTGAAAAACTGTTTTTT